A single sample is the source of the 27 T cell receptor beta chains below, sequenced in a study of cytomegalovirus exposure and HLA in healthy donors. It was with 60 Vbeta and 13 Jbeta primers that the PCR ran. Method: immunoSEQ multiplex PCR; TCRdb's copy keeps in-frame clones and lacks some. Among about 95,000 clones listed, roughly two thirds were seen once. The source material was PBMCs. The source of these receptors is a woman in her 50s in good health and CMV-seropositive.

The chain carries TRBV2 and TRBJ2-6, with no clear D. Germline assignment: CDR1 SNHLY and CDR2 FYNNEI. CDR3 size: 15 residues. V gave up 6 bases and J gave up 0 bases, with 9 bases separating them. CDR3 protein: CASRKQFSGANVLTF. CDR3 bases: TGTGCCAGCAGGAAACAGTTCTCTGGGGCCAACGTCCTGACTTTC.

The chain carries TRBV7-9 and TRBJ1-1; no reliable D call. V was shortened by 5 bases and J by 6 bases, with 10 bases between the two germline ends. Germline V gene sequence: CDR1 SEHNR, CDR2 FQNEAQ (reference sequence). The CDR3 runs to 12 residues. The CDR3 DNA follows: TGTGCCAGCAGCCTGGTGGGCGCTGAAGCTTTCTTT. The encoded protein is CASSLVGAEAFF.

This chain links TRBV29-1 with TRBJ2-7; D unresolved. CDR3 size: 13 residues. Germline V gene data show CDR1 as SQVTM and CDR2 as ANQGSEA. Between the trimmed V and J ends, which lost 3 bases and 4 bases, there was a span of 13 bases. DNA for the CDR3: TGCAGCGTTGAGCAAGCAGGAACGTACGAGCAGTACTTC. It specifies CSVEQAGTYEQYF.

There are a few counts of this clone. The junction departs from the called germline gene at one end, perhaps through a read error. V usage is TRBV7-9 and J usage is TRBJ2-1; D is ambiguous. The length of the CDR3 is 14 residues. CDR1 and CDR2 from the germline V gene are SEHNR and FQNEAQ (reference sequence). CDR3 DNA sequence: TGTTCCAGCAGCTTATCCAGACAAGGAAATGAGCAGTTCTTC. Amino acid sequence: CSSSLSRQGNEQFF.

This chain joins TRBV11-2 and TRBJ2-7; D is perhaps TRBD1 (6 bases). The CDR3 length is 15 residues. Trimming left V 1 base short and J 2 bases short, with 12 bases between. Per the germline V gene, CDR1 is SGHAT and CDR2 is FQNNGV. The CDR3 spells CASSLAQGQAYEQYF. CDR3 sequence (DNA): TGTGCCAGCAGCTTAGCCCAGGGGCAGGCCTACGAGCAGTACTTC.

J is TRBJ2-4 and V is TRBV5-6, with TRBD2 matching over 10 bases. Germline CDR1 and CDR2: SGHDT and YYEEEE. V lost 0 bases to trimming and J lost 9 bases; unmatched junction nucleotides: 12. This CDR3 region has 17 residues. CDR3 sequence reads: CASSLGSLAGDLGIQYF. The CDR3 coding sequence is TGTGCCAGCAGCTTGGGCTCCCTAGCGGGAGATCTCGGCATTCAGTACTTC.

In the case of this clone: The junction differs from germline at one of its ends, possibly a read error. The rearrangement joins TRBV6-1 to TRBJ1-4; the D gene is possibly TRBD1 (5 bases). Germline lookup yields CDR1 MNHNS and CDR2 SASEGT. The CDR3 has 15 residues. The CDR3 is CASILQVATNEKLLF. CDR3 nucleotide sequence: TGTGCCAGCATCTTACAGGTTGCAACTAATGAAAAACTGCTTTTT.

This clone has just a few counts. The rearrangement links TRBV27 to TRBJ2-7, with D maybe TRBD2 (6 bases). V lost 4 bases to trimming and J lost 3 bases, with 13 bases between them. The CDR3 has 14 residues. CDR1 is MNHEY, CDR2 SMNVEV, per germline (reference sequence). CDR3 in DNA: TGTGCCAGCAGTTCCGGGGAGGCCTACTACGAGCAGTACTTC. This codes for CASSSGEAYYEQYF.

The chain links TRBV28 to TRBJ2-3, with TRBD2 matching over 9 bases. Germline assignment: CDR1 MDHEN and CDR2 SYDVKM. The CDR3 is made up of 16 amino acids. Germline trimming cut 7 bases from V and 0 bases from J; bases unmatched to any gene: 8. CDR3 amino acids: CASNPIAGVSTDTQYF. The CDR3, as DNA: TGTGCCAGCAATCCTATAGCGGGAGTGAGCACAGATACGCAGTATTTT. The full variable domain, its missing parts supplied by reference TRBV28 and TRBJ2-3, is DVKVTQSSRYLVKRTGEKVFLECVQDMDHENMFWYRQDPGLGLRLIYFSYDVKMKEKGDIPEGYSVSREKKERFSLILESASTNQTSMYLCASNPIAGVSTDTQYFGPGTRLTVL.

The chain employs TRBV15 and TRBJ1-2, with D maybe TRBD1 (5 bases). Trimming left V 5 bases short and J 2 bases short, with 9 bases between. CDR1 LNHNV and CDR2 YYDKDF come from the germline V gene (reference sequence). The length of the CDR3 is 13 residues. This CDR3 reads CATSPGLNYGYTF. Here the CDR3 DNA reads TGTGCCACCAGCCCGGGACTGAACTATGGCTACACCTTC.

The chain couples TRBV7-2 to TRBJ2-1; D is ambiguous. In germline, CDR1 is SGHTA, CDR2 FQGNSA. The CDR3 consists of 13 residues. V was clipped by 1 base and J by 5 bases, with 6 bases between them. The chain's CDR3 is CASSLGLNNEQFF. In DNA form, the CDR3 reads TGTGCCAGCAGCTTAGGGCTGAACAATGAGCAGTTCTTC.

This clone was seen more than once but under ten times. The gene calls are TRBV27 and TRBJ2-4; maybe TRBD2 (5 bases). The CDR3 spans 16 residues. V lost 6 bases, J lost 0 bases, and 15 bases lay in between. Germline CDR1 and CDR2: MNHEY and SMNVEV (reference sequence). The CDR3 nucleotides read TGTGCCAGCAGACGGGCGGGTTCCTTAGCCAAAAACATTCAGTACTTC. The encoded protein is CASRRAGSLAKNIQYF.

The V gene is TRBV29-1, the J gene TRBJ2-3; 7 bases align to TRBD2. Germline-derived CDR1 and CDR2 are SQVTM and ANQGSEA. The CDR3 runs to 14 residues. The V and J ends lost 6 bases and 10 bases, in that order; junction bases with no gene match: 16. The CDR3 here is CSVRQREGLDPQYF. The DNA of the CDR3 is TGCAGCGTCCGACAGCGGGAAGGCCTCGATCCGCAGTATTTT.

V is TRBV28 and J is TRBJ2-3; D is possibly TRBD1 (5 bases). Germline CDR1 MDHEN, CDR2 SYDVKM. The CDR3 loop spans 13 amino acids. V was clipped by 5 bases and J by 7 bases, with 13 bases between them. The CDR3 DNA reads TGTGCCAGCAGTGGGTCAGGGTATAATACGCAGTATTTT. Protein: CASSGSGYNTQYF.

The V gene is TRBV28, the J gene TRBJ1-3; D is possibly TRBD1 (6 bases). V lost 1 base to trimming and J lost 1 base, with 11 bases between them. The germline V gene encodes CDR1 MDHEN and CDR2 SYDVKM. The CDR3 length is 16 residues. CDR3 DNA: TGTGCCAGCAGTTTATCTCCCGACAGGTCTGGAAACACCATATATTTT. Residues: CASSLSPDRSGNTIYF.

The chain links TRBV5-1 to TRBJ1-1; no firm D call. The germline V and J ends were trimmed by 0 bases and 6 bases, with 9 bases remaining between them. The CDR3 has 13 amino acids. Germline assignment: CDR1 SGHRS and CDR2 YFSETQ. The CDR3 sequence is CASSLESISEAFF. The DNA for the CDR3 is TGCGCCAGCAGCTTGGAATCTATCTCTGAAGCTTTCTTT. The whole variable domain, filled in from reference TRBV5-1 and TRBJ1-1, reads KAGVTQTPRYLIKTRGQQVTLSCSPISGHRSVSWYQQTPGQGLQFLFEYFSETQRNKGNFPGRFSGRQFSNSRSEMNVSTLELGDSALYLCASSLESISEAFFGQGTRLTVV.

The chain recombines TRBV28 with TRBJ2-7; 7 bases align to TRBD2. CDR3 length: 17 residues. The germline V gene has CDR1 MDHEN and CDR2 SYDVKM. V lost 1 base and J lost 4; bases outside the gene matches: 13. DNA for the CDR3: TGTGCCAGCAGTTTATACGGTTCTAGCGGAGGGGTTTACGAGCAGTACTTC. Translation gives CASSLYGSSGGVYEQYF.

The CDR3 here is CASQYSGRGGRNQPQHF. As DNA, the CDR3 is TGTGCCAGTCAGTATTCGGGACGGGGCGGGAGAAATCAGCCCCAGCATTTT. The rearrangement links TRBV19 to TRBJ1-5, with a possible D match to TRBD1 (5 bases). The V end was cut by 8 bases, the J end by 4 bases, with 24 bases between. The CDR3 has 17 amino acids. The germline V gene encodes CDR1 LNHDA and CDR2 SQIVND (reference sequence).

The J gene is TRBJ2-2, the V gene TRBV9; 7 bases are a match to TRBD2. In germline, CDR1 is SGDLS, CDR2 YYNGEE. With 0 bases clipped from V and 4 bases from J, the junction kept 9 bases outside the gene matches. CDR3 length: 17 residues. The CDR3 DNA reads as TGTGCCAGCAGCGTAGGTGGGAGGGTAGGCGGCACCGGGGAGCTGTTTTTT. Residues: CASSVGGRVGGTGELFF.

The chain is built from TRBV7-9 and TRBJ1-4; 9 bases agree with TRBD1. The V and J ends lost 4 bases and 4 bases, in that order; junction bases with no gene match: 4. Germline loops: CDR1 SEHNR, CDR2 FQNEAQ (reference sequence). There are 15 residues in the CDR3. The DNA of the CDR3 is TGTGCCAGCAGCTCATGGACAGGGGATAATGAAAAACTGTTTTTT. Its translation: CASSSWTGDNEKLFF.

V is TRBV5-8 and J is TRBJ2-2; a possible D gene is TRBD2 (5 bases). Per the germline V gene, CDR1 is SGHTS and CDR2 is YDEGEE. CDR3 length equals 16 residues. Trimming took 1 base from V and 4 from J, leaving 14 bases between them. CDR3 sequence reads: CASSLFEGRTTGELFF. The CDR3 nucleotides are TGTGCCAGCAGCTTGTTCGAGGGAAGGACCACCGGGGAGCTGTTTTTT.

This clone showed up just once. The CDR3 sequence is CASSTLTGAEGEQYF. CDR3 bases: TGCGCCAGCAGCACATTGACAGGGGCAGAGGGTGAGCAGTACTTC. This chain uses TRBV5-1 with TRBJ2-7; 8 bases line up with TRBD1. The CDR3 is 15 amino acids. V shed 4 bases and J 7 bases; nucleotides not matched to a gene: 13. Germline loops: CDR1 SGHRS, CDR2 YFSETQ. Based on the CDR3 plus reference TRBV5-1 and TRBJ2-7, the full variable domain is KAGVTQTPRYLIKTRGQQVTLSCSPISGHRSVSWYQQTPGQGLQFLFEYFSETQRNKGNFPGRFSGRQFSNSRSEMNVSTLELGDSALYLCASSTLTGAEGEQYFGPGTRLTVT.

This chain joins TRBV7-3 and TRBJ2-1; possible D gene TRBD1, 6 bases. V gave up 5 bases and J gave up 9 bases, with 20 bases separating them. Germline V gene sequence: CDR1 SGHTA, CDR2 FQGTGA. The CDR3 length is 15 residues. The CDR3 protein is CASSLGQTVLGEQFF. For the CDR3, the DNA is TGTGCCAGCAGCCTTGGACAGACGGTCTTGGGTGAGCAGTTCTTC.

The gene calls are TRBV28 and TRBJ1-5, with 9 bases that match TRBD1. This CDR3 is 15 amino acids long. Germline trimming cut 7 bases from V and 1 base from J; bases unmatched to any gene: 5. CDR1 MDHEN and CDR2 SYDVKM come from the germline V gene. CDR3 coding DNA: TGTGCCAGCAAAGGGGACAGGGTGAGCAATCAGCCCCAGCATTTT. This encodes CASKGDRVSNQPQHF.

The CDR3 protein is CASSRGAPYEQYF. The CDR3 DNA reads TGTGCCAGCAGCCGGGGGGCCCCCTACGAGCAGTACTTC. The chain joins TRBV28 to TRBJ2-7; D may be TRBD2 (7 bases). Trimming cost V 6 bases and J 2 bases, with 11 bases left between them. Germline V gene sequence: CDR1 MDHEN, CDR2 SYDVKM. This CDR3 spans 13 amino acids.

The chain recombines TRBV10-3 with TRBJ1-1; possible D gene TRBD1, 6 bases. The V end was cut by 0 bases, the J end by 2 bases, with 10 bases between. This CDR3 has 15 amino acids. Germline V lookup: CDR1 ENHRY, CDR2 SYGVKD. The CDR3 region has the DNA TGTGCCATCAGTGAGTCCGGGACACCAAACACTGAAGCTTTCTTT. Translated: CAISESGTPNTEAFF.

The chain joins TRBV5-5 to TRBJ1-5; tentatively, D is TRBD1 (6 bases). The CDR3 extends over 16 amino acids. Trimming shortened V by 1 base and J by 7 bases, and 18 bases separated the two germline ends. CDR1 is SGHKS, CDR2 YYEKEE, per germline (reference sequence). For the CDR3, the DNA is TGTGCCAGCAGCTTGTTTGGACAGTTGGGATTACAGCCCCAGCATTTT. Its translation: CASSLFGQLGLQPQHF. Filled out from reference TRBV5-5 and TRBJ1-5, the complete variable domain reads DAGVTQSPTHLIKTRGQQVTLRCSPISGHKSVSWYQQVLGQGPQFIFQYYEKEERGRGNFPDRFSARQFPNYSSELNVNALLLGDSALYLCASSLFGQLGLQPQHFGDGTRLSIL.